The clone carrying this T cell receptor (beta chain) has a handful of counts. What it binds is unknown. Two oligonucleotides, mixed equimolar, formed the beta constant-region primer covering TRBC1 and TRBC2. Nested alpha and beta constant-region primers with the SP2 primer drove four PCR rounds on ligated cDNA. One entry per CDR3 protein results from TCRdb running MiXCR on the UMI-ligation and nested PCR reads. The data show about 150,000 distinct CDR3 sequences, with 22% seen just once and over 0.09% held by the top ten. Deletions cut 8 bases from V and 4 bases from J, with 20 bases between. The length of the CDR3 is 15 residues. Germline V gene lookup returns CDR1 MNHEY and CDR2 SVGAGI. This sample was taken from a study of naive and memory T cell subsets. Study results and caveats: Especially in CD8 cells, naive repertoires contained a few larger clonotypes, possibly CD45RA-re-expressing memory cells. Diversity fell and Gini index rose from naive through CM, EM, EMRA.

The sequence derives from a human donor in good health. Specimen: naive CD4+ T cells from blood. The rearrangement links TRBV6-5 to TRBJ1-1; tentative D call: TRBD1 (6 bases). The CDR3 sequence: CASGPRGSPSTEAFF. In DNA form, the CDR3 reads TGTGCCAGCGGCCCCAGGGGCTCCCCGAGCACTGAAGCTTTCTTT.